This T cell receptor (beta chain) was recovered during a study of T cells after yellow fever vaccination (dated by TCRdb to between 2019 and 2020). Turning to the overall study: Libraries from fractions with low cell numbers were prepared with the SMART-Seq v4 Ultra Low Input RNA kit. To follow T-cell clones before and after both primary and booster YFV17D yellow fever vaccination, bulk TCR alpha and beta repertoires underwent longitudinal sequencing. The cohort comprised two healthy male donors, one aged 18 to 29 and one aged 30 to 40 years. Bulk PBMC replicates and cell subsets were isolated from blood drawn at multiple timepoints before and after both primary and secondary immunization. General findings and caveats noted by the study authors: Compared with the primary T-cell response, the secondary T-cell response was weaker but faster, peaking on day 5 rather than day 15. Because abundant contaminating clonotypes from the bulk population could be contained in FACS-sorted repertoires, computational filtering was required. A small fraction of clonotypes showed up in both the CD4 and CD8 compartments, probably as a result of convergent recombination. Because the study included only a couple of donors, the extent to which the findings can be generalized is limited. Most clones expanded after primary vaccination were re-detected after the booster (almost 98% of CD4 and 80% to 90% of CD8), suggesting broad memory maintenance.

TCR cDNA was synthesized by 5'RACE template switching, which introduced a universal primer site and unique molecular identifiers. cDNA synthesis was primed from both the TCR alpha and TCR beta constant segments. Library amplification used two PCR steps, and the second PCR step added sample barcodes and sequencing adapters. Sequencing of the libraries was done on either Illumina HiSeq 2500 (2x100 bp) or NovaSeq (2x150 bp). Per the original workflow: MIGEC handled demultiplexing of reads and collapsing into UMI consensus sequences, while MiXCR performed V(D)J alignment. Using edgeR on replicate PBMC samples, clonotypes were called vaccine-responding if FDR was below 0.01 and the log2 fold change was above 5 up to day 15. Bulk clonotypes were assigned CD4 or CD8 identity according to which sequenced CD4 or CD8 repertoire held them at higher abundance. The public reads were reprocessed in TCRdb via fastp at Q25 and MiXCR, keeping in-frame beta chains. Entries that share a CDR3 protein sequence are merged under the most common genes and DNA. V and J calls and clone size were set by TCRdb, not the authors. This sample comprises some 130,000 distinct CDR3 sequences, approximately 6.6% of them detected only once. The ten largest clones take up about 0.6% of the sample.

CDR1 SGHRS and CDR2 YFSETQ are derived from the germline V gene. Here V drops 4 bases and J drops 2 bases, and the junction holds 4 bases not matched to any gene. The CDR3 starts with the cysteine, ends with the phenylalanine, and has 15 residues. Only CDR3 DNA is held: 45 bases, read in frame from base 1. The intended sense of this specimen's treatment or condition label: live attenuated yellow fever vaccine strain. PBMCs were isolated from peripheral blood using a standard Ficoll-Paque protocol. Dynabeads CD4 and CD8 positive selection kits were used to isolate the CD4 and CD8 T-cell fractions. TriZol was used to extract RNA from bulk PBMCs, from CD4 and CD8 fractions, and from dextramer-positive and dextramer-negative fractions. A few counts support this clonotype. There is no known antigen for this receptor. Nothing much larger sits one base from this clone, and base qualities are not available.

The clonotype was recovered from a man aged 25-45 years who received the YFV17D yellow fever vaccine. The sequencing used CD4+ T cells sorted from PBMCs, collected 10 days after the yellow fever booster vaccination. The chain is assembled from TRBV5-1 and TRBJ2-1; 9 junctional bases match TRBD1. The CDR3 corresponds to CASSPGQGPYNEQFF. The DNA sequence is as follows: TGCGCCAGCAGCCCAGGACAGGGGCCCTACAATGAGCAGTTCTTC.